These 25 T cell receptor beta chains originate from one sample sequenced in a study of T cell changes during pregnancy in multiple sclerosis. TCRdb keeps only in-frame clones here, not all; method: immunoSEQ multiplex PCR. Here the sample spans about 23,000 clones, roughly 91% being singletons. The sample consisted of CD8+ T cells from peripheral blood mononuclear cells, taken in the first trimester of pregnancy. These receptor sequences come from a female donor with multiple sclerosis, enrolled in a pregnancy study.

This clone was counted a single time. This chain joins TRBV4-2 and TRBJ2-7; TRBD2 matches at 11 bases. The germline V gene encodes CDR1 LGHNA and CDR2 YNFKEQ. The CDR3 is 16 amino acids. Trimming cost V 2 bases and J 3 bases; bases outside gene matches: 6. The CDR3 sequence: CASSQPGTSGIYEQYF. The CDR3 DNA is TGTGCCAGCAGCCAACCGGGGACTAGCGGCATCTACGAGCAGTACTTC.

This clone was counted only a few times. V is TRBV7-9 and J is TRBJ2-1; 12 nucleotides match TRBD2. Trimming took 4 bases from V and 12 from J; bases not matched to a gene: 10. The CDR3 sequence is 15 residues long. Germline V gene data show CDR1 as SEHNR and CDR2 as FQNEAQ (reference sequence). The chain's CDR3 is CASSSRTSGIAPQFF. CDR3 nucleotide sequence: TGTGCCAGCAGCTCCAGGACTAGCGGGATTGCGCCGCAGTTCTTC.

This chain connects TRBV4-1 to TRBJ2-7; TRBD2 aligns across 7 bases. CDR3 length equals 16 residues. Germline V gives CDR1 MGHRA, CDR2 YSYEKL. V lost 3 bases and J lost 4; bases outside the gene matches: 12. This CDR3 is CASSQDSSGGWYEQYF. The CDR3 bases are TGCGCCAGCAGCCAGGATTCTAGCGGAGGTTGGTACGAGCAGTACTTC.

The chain links TRBV11-2 to TRBJ1-3, with D possibly matching TRBD1 (6 bases). Looked up from germline, CDR1 is SGHAT and CDR2 is FQNNGV. The CDR3 length is 13 residues. With 5 bases removed from V and 4 bases from J, the gap between germline ends came to 9 bases. The CDR3 bases are TGTGCCAGCAGCCCGGGGACAGGAAACACCATATATTTT. Its protein product is CASSPGTGNTIYF.

This rearrangement joins TRBV19 to TRBJ2-1; 7 positions match TRBD2. J lost 4 bases, V lost 5 bases, and 2 bases had no gene match. This CDR3 contains 13 residues. Germline CDR1 is LNHDA and CDR2 is SQIVND (reference sequence). The CDR3 protein is CASSGGEYNEQFF. Here the CDR3 DNA reads TGTGCCAGTAGTGGGGGGGAGTACAATGAGCAGTTCTTC.

This clone came up a few times. This chain links TRBV9 with TRBJ1-2, with D possibly being TRBD1 (5 bases). CDR3 length: 16 residues. The V and J ends lost 4 bases and 0 bases respectively, with 16 bases between them. Looked up from germline, CDR1 is SGDLS and CDR2 is YYNGEE. CDR3 loop: CASSSSGAGANYGYTF. The CDR3 DNA follows: TGTGCCAGCAGCAGTAGTGGGGCTGGGGCTAACTATGGCTACACCTTC.

The gene calls are TRBV19 and TRBJ2-1, with no clear D. From germline, CDR1 is LNHDA and CDR2 SQIVND (reference sequence). The V end was cut by 6 bases, the J end by 5 bases, with 11 bases between. This CDR3 is 13 amino acids long. In nucleotides, the CDR3 is TGTGCCAGTAGCCCCACAACGAACAATGAGCAGTTCTTC. It is translated as CASSPTTNNEQFF.

V and J are TRBV5-6 and TRBJ2-3; 8 bases agree with TRBD2. The CDR3 extends over 18 amino acids. Germline V CDR1 and CDR2: SGHDT, YYEEEE. The J segment lost 0 bases and the V segment lost 3 bases, leaving 12 bases of the junction unmatched. The CDR3 loop is CASSWGEKRGLSTDTQYF. The CDR3 DNA reads as TGTGCCAGCAGCTGGGGGGAGAAGCGGGGGCTGAGCACAGATACGCAGTATTTT.

V usage is TRBV4-3 and J usage is TRBJ1-2, with 7 bases identical to TRBD1. Germline trimming cut 1 base from V and 6 bases from J; bases unmatched to any gene: 11. The CDR3 loop spans 16 amino acids. Germline CDR1 is LGHNA and CDR2 is YSLEER. CDR3 protein: CASSQGTTGVEDGYTF. The CDR3 DNA is TGCGCCAGCAGCCAAGGTACAACAGGGGTAGAGGATGGCTACACCTTC.

The chain uses TRBV7-9 and TRBJ2-1; 13 bases map to TRBD2. The germline gives CDR1 SEHNR, CDR2 FQNEAQ (reference sequence). J was trimmed by 6 bases and V by 4 bases; bases with no gene match: 6. This CDR3 has 16 residues. The CDR3, as DNA: TGTGCCAGCAGCTCCGTGGGACTAGCGGGGCCCAATGAGCAGTTCTTC. It is translated as CASSSVGLAGPNEQFF. The full variable domain, its missing parts supplied by reference TRBV7-9 and TRBJ2-1, is DTGVSQNPRHKITKRGQNVTFRCDPISEHNRLYWYRQTLGQGPEFLTYFQNEAQLEKSRLLSDRFSAERPKGSFSTLEIQRTEQGDSAMYLCASSSVGLAGPNEQFFGPGTRLTVL.

This clone was seen once. V usage is TRBV7-9 and J usage is TRBJ2-1, with D possibly being TRBD1 (5 bases). Trimming pared 4 bases from V and 3 bases from J, leaving 19 bases between. The CDR3 spans 17 residues. Germline lookup yields CDR1 SEHNR and CDR2 FQNEAQ (reference sequence). This chain's CDR3 is CASSSRHNLDSYNEQFF. CDR3 nucleotides: TGTGCCAGCAGCTCCCGACACAACCTCGACAGCTACAATGAGCAGTTCTTC.

The chain has TRBV11-2 and TRBJ2-1, with 8 bases lining up with TRBD2. The CDR3 has 15 residues. Germline V gives CDR1 SGHAT, CDR2 FQNNGV. With 5 bases clipped from V and 4 bases from J, the junction kept 7 bases outside the gene matches. The CDR3 loop is CASSPPASGYNEQFF. The CDR3, as DNA: TGTGCCAGCAGCCCACCGGCTAGCGGGTACAATGAGCAGTTCTTC.

The chain links TRBV2 to TRBJ2-5, with D perhaps matching TRBD1 (5 bases). Germline-derived CDR1 and CDR2 are SNHLY and FYNNEI. The CDR3 is 14 amino acids. Trimming shortened V by 4 bases and J by 5 bases, and 14 bases separated the two germline ends. CDR3 loop: CASSVGVIRETQYF. The CDR3 nucleotides are TGTGCCAGCAGTGTAGGGGTAATTCGGGAGACCCAGTACTTC. Together with reference TRBV2 and TRBJ2-5, the CDR3 gives the full variable domain: EPEVTQTPSHQVTQMGQEVILRCVPISNHLYFYWYRQILGQKVEFLVSFYNNEISEKSEIFDDQFSVERPDGSNFTLKIRSTKLEDSAMYFCASSVGVIRETQYFGPGTRLLVL.

The gene calls are TRBV4-2 and TRBJ2-1; weak D call: TRBD1 (6 bases). Germline V gene lookup returns CDR1 LGHNA and CDR2 YNFKEQ. CDR3 length equals 15 residues. V was pared by 0 bases and J by 6 bases, with 12 bases between. Written as DNA, the CDR3 is TGTGCCAGCAGCCAAGATATGGACAGCTTCAATGAGCAGTTCTTC. This codes for CASSQDMDSFNEQFF.

The chain links TRBV6-1 to TRBJ2-1; D unclear. The CDR3 totals 14 residues. V was shortened by 3 bases and J by 3 bases, with 9 bases between the two germline ends. Germline CDR1 MNHNS, CDR2 SASEGT. The CDR3 loop is CASSEGRNYNEQFF. The DNA of the CDR3 is TGTGCCAGCAGTGAGGGCCGAAACTACAATGAGCAGTTCTTC.

The V gene is TRBV7-9, the J gene TRBJ2-7; a possible D gene is TRBD2 (6 bases). Germline CDR1 reads SEHNR; CDR2 reads FQNEAQ (reference sequence). Deletions cut 7 bases from V and 0 bases from J, with 19 bases between. CDR3 length equals 16 residues. The CDR3 DNA reads TGTGCCAGCACCGAATTCCCGGGCGGGAACTCCTACGAGCAGTACTTC. Its protein product is CASTEFPGGNSYEQYF.

The rearrangement links TRBV6-1 to TRBJ2-7; D is perhaps TRBD2 (5 bases). Trimming took off 2 bases at V and 1 base at J, with 12 bases between the two ends. CDR3 size: 15 residues. CDR1 is MNHNS and CDR2 is SASEGT in the germline V gene. In nucleotides, the CDR3 is TGTGCCAGCAGTGAACTGGAGGTTGGATCCTACGAGCAGTACTTC. It specifies CASSELEVGSYEQYF.

This clone was found once. This rearrangement joins TRBV5-6 to TRBJ2-7, with D hard to call. The V end was cut by 2 bases, the J end by 0 bases, with 6 bases between. The CDR3 is made up of 13 amino acids. Germline assignment: CDR1 SGHDT and CDR2 YYEEEE. Written as DNA, the CDR3 is TGTGCCAGCAGCTTTTGGAGCTCCTACGAGCAGTACTTC. It translates to CASSFWSSYEQYF.

The chain is built from TRBV6-6 and TRBJ2-5; TRBD2 is a possible D gene (6 bases). Germline CDR1 is MNHNY and CDR2 is SVGAGI (reference sequence). The V end was cut by 0 bases, the J end by 5 bases, with 13 bases between. This CDR3 spans 15 amino acids. The CDR3 DNA reads TGTGCCAGCAGTTACTCCGGGGGTACGGGGGAGACCCAGTACTTC. Amino acid sequence: CASSYSGGTGETQYF.

The J gene is TRBJ2-5, the V gene TRBV15, with D perhaps matching TRBD1 (5 bases). CDR1 and CDR2 from the germline V gene are LNHNV and YYDKDF (reference sequence). V was trimmed by 3 bases and J by 0 bases, leaving 8 bases between them. CDR3 size: 14 residues. The CDR3 nucleotides read TGTGCCACCAGCAGTCCAGGGTACCAAGAGACCCAGTACTTC. Encoded protein: CATSSPGYQETQYF.

This clone was observed once. The rearrangement joins TRBV7-9 to TRBJ1-2; D call uncertain. Trimming shortened V by 0 bases and J by 4 bases, and 12 bases separated the two germline ends. Germline CDR1 is SEHNR and CDR2 is FQNEAQ (reference sequence). CDR3 length: 15 residues. As DNA, the CDR3 is TGTGCCAGCAGCTTAGCGGGTCCGGGGTTCTATGGCTACACCTTC. Encoded protein: CASSLAGPGFYGYTF.

The chain links TRBV6-6 to TRBJ1-2; 7 nucleotides align to TRBD1. The germline V gene has CDR1 MNHNY and CDR2 SVGAGI (reference sequence). The CDR3 covers 11 residues. The trim removed 5 bases at V and 6 bases at J, leaving 0 bases unmatched. CDR3 DNA: TGTGCCAGCAGTCAGGGGGATGGCTACACCTTC. Its protein is CASSQGDGYTF.

The V call is TRBV11-2, the J call TRBJ2-1, with D maybe TRBD2 (5 bases). V was shortened by 5 bases and J by 9 bases, with 17 bases between the two germline ends. There are 14 residues in the CDR3. Germline V gene data show CDR1 as SGHAT and CDR2 as FQNNGV. The CDR3 coding sequence is TGTGCCAGCAGCCACGGAGGAGGTAGAAGTGAGCAGTTCTTC. Protein product: CASSHGGGRSEQFF.

The chain recombines TRBV2 with TRBJ1-1; no clear D gene. The germline V gene has CDR1 SNHLY and CDR2 FYNNEI. The CDR3 is 14 residues long. The V end was cut by 0 bases, the J end by 3 bases, with 8 bases between. CDR3 amino acids: CASSEASGDTEAFF. The CDR3 DNA sequence: TGTGCCAGCAGTGAAGCGTCGGGAGACACTGAAGCTTTCTTT.

This chain joins TRBV9 and TRBJ2-7; tentatively, D is TRBD1 (6 bases). This CDR3 region has 14 residues. Germline lookup yields CDR1 SGDLS and CDR2 YYNGEE. The V and J ends lost 3 bases and 1 base respectively, with 11 bases between them. CDR3 nucleotides: TGTGCCAGCAGCGAACGGGACAAGTCCTACGAGCAGTACTTC. This encodes CASSERDKSYEQYF. Together with reference TRBV9 and TRBJ2-7, the CDR3 gives the full variable domain: DSGVTQTPKHLITATGQRVTLRCSPRSGDLSVYWYQQSLDQGLQFLIQYYNGEERAKGNILERFSAQQFPDLHSELNLSSLELGDSALYFCASSERDKSYEQYFGPGTRLTVT.